This paragraph reports one T cell receptor (beta chain). What it recognizes is unknown. The sample belongs to a study of cytomegalovirus exposure and HLA in healthy donors. Overall study: In a previous analysis, around 110 million unique TCR beta sequences were found from 170 million or so T cells. Findings of the study overall: When analyzed later, a missense DCLRE1C variant was found to be linked to TCR beta V- and J-gene trimming. An assumption of roughly uniform sequencing depth across donors underlay the presence/absence analyses.

It was healthy bone marrow donors who served as donors. The PCR was carried out with 60 Vbeta primers and 13 Jbeta primers. TCRdb's table, derived via immunoSEQ multiplex PCR, lists solely in-frame clones and lacks some. The table lists 55,000 to 75,000 clones, around 87% of them singletons, with about 1.5% in the top ten. Losses at the gene ends were 6 bases for V and 11 bases for J; bases not matched to a gene: 9. The CDR3 has 12 amino acids. Germline V CDR1 and CDR2: MNHEY, SVGAGI. This TCR was recovered from a man between 18 and 35 years old in good health and CMV-seronegative. This chain joins TRBV6-5 and TRBJ1-1; 7 bases agree with TRBD1. Sequences were obtained from PBMCs. The CDR3: CASRDRVEGAFF. The DNA for the CDR3 is TGTGCCAGCAGAGACAGGGTGGAGGGGGCTTTCTTT.